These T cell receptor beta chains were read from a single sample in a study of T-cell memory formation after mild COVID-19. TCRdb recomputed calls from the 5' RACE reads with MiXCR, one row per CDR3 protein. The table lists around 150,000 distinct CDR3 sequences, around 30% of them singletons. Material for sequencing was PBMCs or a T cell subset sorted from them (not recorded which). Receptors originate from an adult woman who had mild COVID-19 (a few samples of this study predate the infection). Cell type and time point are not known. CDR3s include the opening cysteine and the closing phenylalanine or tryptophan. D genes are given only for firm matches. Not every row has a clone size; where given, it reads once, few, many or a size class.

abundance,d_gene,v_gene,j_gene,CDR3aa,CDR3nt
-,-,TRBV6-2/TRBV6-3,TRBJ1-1,CASIQAGEAFF,TGTGCCAGCATTCAAGCCGGTGAAGCTTTCTTT
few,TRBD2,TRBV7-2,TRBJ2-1,CASSPPGVNGRGEQFF,TGTGCCAGCAGCCCCCCCGGGGTTAACGGGAGGGGCGAGCAGTTCTTC
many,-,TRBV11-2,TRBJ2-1,CASSARGGFSYNEQFF,TGTGCCAGCAGCGCCAGGGGCGGGTTTTCCTACAATGAGCAGTTCTTC
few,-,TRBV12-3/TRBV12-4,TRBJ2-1,CASSFASYEQFF,TGTGCCAGCAGTTTCGCTTCCTATGAGCAGTTCTTC
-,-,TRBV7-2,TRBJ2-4,CASSLAGPGKNIQYF,TGTGCCAGCAGCTTAGCGGGTCCGGGCAAAAACATTCAGTACTTC
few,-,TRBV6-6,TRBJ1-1,CASSLSYWAEAFF,TGTGCCAGCAGCCTGAGTTACTGGGCTGAAGCTTTCTTT
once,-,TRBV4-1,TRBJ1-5,CASSQGSGTQKVQPQHF,TGCGCCAGCAGCCAAGGCTCCGGGACACAGAAGGTTCAGCCCCAGCATTTT
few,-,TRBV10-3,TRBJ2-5,CAISESRGGSPGETQYF,TGTGCCATCAGTGAGTCGCGTGGGGGGAGCCCCGGAGAGACCCAGTACTTC
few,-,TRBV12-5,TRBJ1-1,CASDEGLRATVIAEAFF,TGTGCTAGTGATGAAGGGCTCCGGGCGACAGTTATCGCTGAAGCTTTCTTT
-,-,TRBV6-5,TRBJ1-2,CASSFSGSYGYTF,TGTGCCAGCAGTTTTTCAGGGAGCTATGGCTACACCTTC
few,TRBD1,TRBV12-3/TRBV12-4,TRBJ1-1,CASSFSTGTGGVTEAFF,TGTGCCAGCAGTTTTTCCACCGGGACAGGGGGCGTCACTGAAGCTTTCTTT
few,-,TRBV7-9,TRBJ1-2,CASGTGRYYGYTF,TGTGCCAGCGGCACAGGGAGGTACTATGGCTACACCTTC
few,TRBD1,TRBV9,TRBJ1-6,CASSAQTGFNSPLHF,TGTGCCAGCAGCGCCCAGACAGGGTTCAATTCACCCCTCCACTTT
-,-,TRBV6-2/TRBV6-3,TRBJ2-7,CASSQGHVYEQYF,TGTGCCAGCAGTCAAGGACACGTCTACGAGCAGTACTTC
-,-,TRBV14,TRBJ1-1,CASSPYGVVGTEAFF,TGTGCCAGCAGCCCCTACGGAGTGGTTGGCACTGAAGCTTTCTTT
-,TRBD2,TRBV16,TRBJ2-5,CASLKRGTNPQETQYF,TGTGCCAGCCTGAAGCGGGGGACCAACCCACAAGAGACCCAGTACTTC
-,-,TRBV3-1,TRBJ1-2,CASRQEPNYGYTF,TGTGCCAGCAGGCAGGAACCTAACTATGGCTACACCTTC
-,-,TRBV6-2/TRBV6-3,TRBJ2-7,CASSDPGRVNYEQYF,TGTGCCAGCAGTGACCCAGGCCGGGTAAATTACGAGCAGTACTTC
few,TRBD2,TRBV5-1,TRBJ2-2,CASSLVLAATGELFF,TGCGCCAGCAGCTTGGTACTAGCGGCCACCGGGGAGCTGTTTTTT
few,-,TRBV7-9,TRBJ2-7,CASSLVGNSYEQYF,TGTGCCAGCAGCTTAGTGGGCAATTCGTACGAGCAGTACTTC
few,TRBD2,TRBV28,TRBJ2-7,CASSLVAGGPYEQYF,TGTGCCAGCAGTTTGGTAGCGGGAGGGCCCTACGAGCAGTACTTC
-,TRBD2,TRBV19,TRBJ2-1,CASSIQIAGGYNEEQFF,TGTGCCAGTAGTATCCAAATAGCGGGAGGATACAATGAAGAGCAGTTCTTC
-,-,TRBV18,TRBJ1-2,CASSRQENYGYTF,TGTGCCAGCTCCCGTCAGGAAAACTATGGCTACACCTTC
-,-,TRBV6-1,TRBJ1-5,CASRGATGEPQHF,TGTGCCAGCAGGGGAGCCACTGGCGAGCCCCAGCATTTT
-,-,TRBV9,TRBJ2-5,CASSVGAVAEETQYF,TGTGCCAGCAGCGTAGGAGCTGTAGCGGAAGAGACCCAGTACTTC
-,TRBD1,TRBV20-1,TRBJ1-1,CSAREGTGTNTEAFF,TGCAGTGCTAGAGAGGGGACAGGGACGAACACTGAAGCTTTCTTT
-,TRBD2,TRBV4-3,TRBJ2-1,CASSQDRPSGSYEQFF,TGCGCCAGCAGCCAAGATCGGCCTAGCGGGAGCTATGAGCAGTTCTTC
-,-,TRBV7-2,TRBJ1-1,CASSFSKAINTEAFF,TGTGCCAGCAGCTTTTCCAAGGCGATCAACACTGAAGCTTTCTTT
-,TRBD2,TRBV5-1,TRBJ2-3,CASSLESSGRTDTQYF,TGCGCCAGCAGCTTGGAGTCTAGCGGGAGGACAGATACGCAGTATTTT
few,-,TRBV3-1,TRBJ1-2,CASSQSHGYTF,TGTGCCAGCAGCCAGTCGCATGGCTACACCTTC
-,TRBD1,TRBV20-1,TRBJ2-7,CSAIRQGSSYEQYF,TGCAGTGCCATAAGACAGGGCAGCTCCTACGAGCAGTACTTC
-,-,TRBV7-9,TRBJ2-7,CASSLGTGYDEQYF,TGTGCCAGCAGCTTAGGGACTGGGTATGACGAGCAGTACTTC
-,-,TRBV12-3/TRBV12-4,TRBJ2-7,CASRDRNTYEQYF,TGTGCCAGCAGAGACAGGAATACCTACGAGCAGTACTTC
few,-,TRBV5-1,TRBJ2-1,CASSMPEYNEQFF,TGCGCCAGCAGCATGCCTGAATACAATGAGCAGTTCTTC
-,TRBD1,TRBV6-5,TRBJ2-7,CASSQQGGSYEQYF,TGTGCCAGCAGTCAACAGGGGGGCTCCTACGAGCAGTACTTC
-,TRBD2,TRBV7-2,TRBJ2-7,CASSLRLAGSYEQYF,TGTGCCAGCAGCTTACGGCTAGCGGGCTCCTACGAGCAGTACTTC
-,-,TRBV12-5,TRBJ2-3,CASGLRGQPSSTDTQYF,TGTGCTAGTGGTTTAAGGGGACAACCATCTAGCACAGATACGCAGTATTTT
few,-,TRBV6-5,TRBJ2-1,CASSYSGRGNNEQFF,TGTGCCAGCAGTTACTCTGGGCGGGGAAACAATGAGCAGTTCTTC
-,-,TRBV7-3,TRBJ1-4,CASSSFVGEKLFF,TGTGCCAGCAGCTCCTTTGTCGGTGAAAAACTGTTTTTT
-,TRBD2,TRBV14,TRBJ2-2,CASSQDGSLAGNTGELFF,TGTGCCAGCAGCCAAGACGGGTCGCTAGCGGGAAACACCGGGGAGCTGTTTTTT
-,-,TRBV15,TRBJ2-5,CATSQARTQETQYF,TGTGCCACCAGCCAGGCCCGGACTCAAGAGACCCAGTACTTC
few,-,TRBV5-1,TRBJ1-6,CASSLTRTEDSPLHF,TGCGCCAGCAGCTTGACCCGGACAGAAGATTCACCCCTCCACTTT